A single sample gave rise to the 30 T cell receptor beta chains below, sequenced in a study of OX40 agonist ivuxolimab in advanced cancers. Profiled with immunoSEQ multiplex PCR; TCRdb holds only in-frame clones, not every one. The sample holds some 49,000 clones, 85% seen once. Sequencing was performed on CD4+ or CD8+ T cells sorted from blood, taken in a trial of the OX40 agonist ivuxolimab. The receptors stem from an adult with an advanced solid tumor such as melanoma, head and neck, liver or kidney cancer.

There are a few counts of this clone. CDR3 sequence reads: CASSPTPINYGYTF. CDR3 DNA sequence: TGCGCCAGCAGCCCGACTCCCATCAACTATGGCTACACCTTC. V and J are TRBV4-1 and TRBJ1-2; no clear D. The CDR3 runs 14 residues. Germline CDR1 MGHRA, CDR2 YSYEKL. Between the trimmed V and J ends, which lost 4 bases and 2 bases, there was a span of 11 bases.

V and J are TRBV28 and TRBJ2-3; tentatively, D is TRBD2 (7 bases). V was shortened by 2 bases and J by 1 base, with 16 bases between the two germline ends. Germline CDR1 is MDHEN and CDR2 is SYDVKM. This CDR3 is built from 17 residues. CDR3 loop: CASSLGWGGRGTDTQYF. CDR3 DNA: TGTGCCAGCAGTTTAGGTTGGGGGGGGCGAGGCACAGATACGCAGTATTTT.

This clone appeared a single time. The rearrangement links TRBV5-5 to TRBJ1-5, with 9 bases matching TRBD1. The CDR3 totals 15 residues. Germline CDR1 reads SGHKS; CDR2 reads YYEKEE (reference sequence). Trimming cost V 0 bases and J 6 bases; bases outside gene matches: 4. The CDR3 DNA reads TGTGCCAGCAGCTTGGACAGGGGGCAGGGTCAGCCCCAGCATTTT. It is translated as CASSLDRGQGQPQHF.

CDR3 sequence reads: CASSQDLRSSGANVLTF. The CDR3 nucleotides are TGCGCCAGCAGCCAAGATTTGAGGAGTTCTGGGGCCAACGTCCTGACTTTC. J is TRBJ2-6 and V is TRBV4-1; D uncertain. CDR3 length: 17 residues. V was shortened by 0 bases and J by 1 base, with 10 bases between the two germline ends. The germline CDR1 and CDR2 sequences are MGHRA and YSYEKL.

V and J are TRBV27 and TRBJ2-7; D may be TRBD1 or TRBD2 (5 bases each). V lost 6 bases and J 5 bases, leaving 17 bases between the germline ends. CDR3 length: 14 residues. The germline V gene encodes CDR1 MNHEY and CDR2 SMNVEV (reference sequence). In DNA, the CDR3 is TGTGCCAGCAGCCCTCGGGACCTTTCCCACGAGCAGTACTTC. Protein sequence: CASSPRDLSHEQYF.

This clone has just one count. The rearrangement joins TRBV6-1 to TRBJ2-7; D might be TRBD1 or TRBD2, each matching 5 bases. This CDR3 comprises 15 residues. Germline CDR1 is MNHNS and CDR2 is SASEGT. The V end was cut by 7 bases, the J end by 4 bases, with 20 bases between. CDR3 sequence reads: CASTENRGLGYEQYV. CDR3 in DNA: TGTGCCAGCACTGAGAACCGGGGCCTGGGGTACGAGCAGTACGTC.

CDR3 bases: TGTGCCAGCAGTACCGGGACAGGGGGGGCCTACGAGCAGTACTTC. Translated, it gives CASSTGTGGAYEQYF. V gene TRBV2 combines with J gene TRBJ2-7; 11 bases agree with TRBD1. V shed 5 bases, J shed 2 bases, and the junction held 5 bases outside the gene matches. The CDR3 totals 15 residues. Germline V gene sequence: CDR1 SNHLY, CDR2 FYNNEI.

The chain combines TRBV10-2 with TRBJ2-5, with 10 nucleotides matching TRBD2. This CDR3 region has 17 residues. Germline CDR1 is WSHSY and CDR2 is SAAADI. V shed 5 bases and J 3 bases; nucleotides not matched to a gene: 12. The CDR3 is CASSSLAGLRGEETQYF. The CDR3 bases are TGCGCCAGCAGTTCACTAGCGGGACTCCGGGGAGAAGAGACCCAGTACTTC.

The V call is TRBV29-1, the J call TRBJ1-2; no clear D gene. CDR3 length equals 13 residues. Germline values: CDR1 SQVTM, CDR2 ANQGSEA. Between the trimmed V and J ends, which lost 4 bases and 4 bases, there was a span of 13 bases. The CDR3 DNA is TGCAGCGTTGTGTCCCGGATTGCCTATGGCTACACCTTC. Translated: CSVVSRIAYGYTF. Supplemented by reference TRBV29-1 and TRBJ1-2, the full variable domain reads SAVISQKPSRDICQRGTSLTIQCQVDSQVTMMFWYRQQPGQSLTLIATANQGSEATYESGFVIDKFPISRPNLTFSTLTVSNMSPEDSSIYLCSVVSRIAYGYTFGSGTRLTVV.

This clone was counted once. The CDR3 coding sequence is TGTGCCAGCAGCGTCCCGGGTGGGGAGCAGTTCTTC. This codes for CASSVPGGEQFF. The chain recombines TRBV9 with TRBJ2-1; D gene ambiguous. This CDR3 is 12 amino acids long. Germline V gene data show CDR1 as SGDLS and CDR2 as YYNGEE. V lost 2 bases to trimming and J lost 10 bases, with 10 bases between them.

This chain joins TRBV9 and TRBJ2-1, with D possibly TRBD2 on 6 matching bases. Germline assignment: CDR1 SGDLS and CDR2 YYNGEE. V lost 0 bases and J 3 bases, leaving 10 bases between the germline ends. There are 15 residues in the CDR3. The CDR3: CASSVGATSYNEQFF. The CDR3 region has the DNA TGTGCCAGCAGCGTAGGTGCGACTAGCTACAATGAGCAGTTCTTC.

The chain has TRBV28 and TRBJ2-7; 7 bases match TRBD1. CDR1 and CDR2 from the germline V gene are MDHEN and SYDVKM. The CDR3 extends over 17 amino acids. V shed 5 bases and J 2 bases; nucleotides not matched to a gene: 15. DNA of the CDR3: TGTGCCAGCAGTCCCCGGGGAGTAAGACAGGGCGCCTACGAGCAGTACTTC. Protein product: CASSPRGVRQGAYEQYF.

The chain has TRBV6-5 and TRBJ1-2; TRBD1 aligns across 8 bases. V lost 5 bases to trimming and J lost 4 bases; unmatched junction nucleotides: 6. Germline V gives CDR1 MNHEY, CDR2 SVGAGI. There are 14 residues in the CDR3. The CDR3: CASSLRGLGYGYTF. The CDR3 DNA follows: TGTGCCAGCAGTCTCAGGGGGCTCGGCTATGGCTACACCTTC.

The J gene is TRBJ2-7, the V gene TRBV11-2; TRBD2 agrees at 12 bases. With 4 bases clipped from V and 3 bases from J, the junction kept 7 bases outside the gene matches. Germline assignment: CDR1 SGHAT and CDR2 FQNNGV. The CDR3 covers 16 residues. This CDR3 reads CASSSRTSGVYYEQYV. DNA of the CDR3: TGTGCCAGCAGCTCTAGGACTAGCGGGGTATACTACGAGCAGTACGTC.

V and J are TRBV28 and TRBJ1-5; TRBD1 matches 11 bases. The CDR3 is 15 amino acids. Germline CDR1 reads MDHEN; CDR2 reads SYDVKM. Trimming removed 1 base from V and 7 bases from J; junction bases left unmatched: 3. CDR3 bases: TGTGCCAGCAGTTTATCTCGGACAGGGGGCCAGCCCCAGCATTTT. Translated: CASSLSRTGGQPQHF.

The chain joins TRBV27 to TRBJ2-7, with D uncertain. This CDR3 region has 11 residues. V was trimmed by 3 bases and J by 5 bases, leaving 5 bases between them. Germline V CDR1 and CDR2: MNHEY, SMNVEV (reference sequence). CDR3 in DNA: TGTGCCAGCAGTTTCTTGAACGAGCAGTACTTC. Translating it yields CASSFLNEQYF.

The chain employs TRBV6-6 and TRBJ1-1; TRBD1 matches 8 bases. CDR1 is MNHNY and CDR2 is SVGAGI in the germline V gene (reference sequence). This CDR3 region has 15 residues. V was pared by 7 bases and J by 7 bases, with 14 bases of the junction left unmatched. The CDR3 sequence: CASTPTRTGRSEAFF. CDR3 coding DNA: TGTGCCAGCACCCCCACGAGGACAGGGCGTAGTGAAGCTTTCTTT.

J is TRBJ2-5 and V is TRBV5-6, with TRBD1 matching over 8 bases. V gave up 6 bases and J gave up 5 bases; unmatched junction bases: 15. Germline values: CDR1 SGHDT, CDR2 YYEEEE. The CDR3 has 16 residues. Here the CDR3 DNA reads TGTGCCAGCATCCTCCGGACAGGGATGCGGGTGGAGACCCAGTACTTC. It encodes CASILRTGMRVETQYF.

The chain couples TRBV4-1 to TRBJ1-1, with D maybe TRBD1 (6 bases). Per the germline V gene, CDR1 is MGHRA and CDR2 is YSYEKL. The CDR3 spans 14 residues. Trimming pared 8 bases from V and 5 bases from J, leaving 18 bases between. The DNA of the CDR3 is TGCGCCAGCGGACCCGCGTGGGGGCAAACTGAAGCTTTCTTT. Amino acid sequence: CASGPAWGQTEAFF.

This clone was detected many times. V usage is TRBV9 and J usage is TRBJ2-1; D is perhaps TRBD2 (5 bases). The length of the CDR3 is 14 residues. The V gene's germline CDR1 is SGDLS and CDR2 YYNGEE. V was cut by 1 base and J by 8 bases, with 13 bases left in between. The CDR3 region is CASSVSGVVDEQFF. In nucleotides, the CDR3 is TGTGCCAGCAGCGTATCCGGGGTCGTGGATGAGCAGTTCTTC.

The chain combines TRBV27 with TRBJ2-7, with D perhaps TRBD1 (6 bases). The CDR3 extends over 14 amino acids. Germline assignment: CDR1 MNHEY and CDR2 SMNVEV (reference sequence). V gave up 3 bases and J gave up 7 bases, with 16 bases separating them. The CDR3 sequence: CASSLDSLPGEQYF. The CDR3 coding sequence is TGTGCCAGCAGTTTGGACAGCCTCCCGGGGGAGCAGTACTTC.

The chain recombines TRBV5-1 with TRBJ2-7, with D perhaps given as TRBD1 or TRBD2 (6 bases each). V lost 4 bases and J lost 2, with 16 bases in between. The CDR3 is 15 residues long. Germline V gives CDR1 SGHRS, CDR2 YFSETQ. CDR3 sequence: CASSLAPEGAYEQYV. CDR3 bases: TGCGCCAGCAGCCTCGCCCCGGAGGGGGCCTACGAGCAGTACGTC.

The CDR3, as DNA: TGTGCCAGCAGCGTAGCTCCGGATTACAATGAGCAGTTCTTC. Amino acid sequence: CASSVAPDYNEQFF. This chain links TRBV9 with TRBJ2-1; the D is unclear. The CDR3 consists of 14 residues. Trimming stripped 0 bases from V and 4 bases from J, with 8 bases between. CDR1 is SGDLS and CDR2 is YYNGEE in the germline V gene.

The chain carries TRBV6-6 and TRBJ2-5; D is ambiguous. V was cut by 7 bases and J by 1 base, with 10 bases left in between. Germline CDR1 is MNHNY and CDR2 is SVGAGI (reference sequence). CDR3 size: 13 residues. CDR3 DNA sequence: TGTGCCAGCACCCTGGCTCCCCAAGAGACCCAGTACTTC. Translated, it gives CASTLAPQETQYF.

CDR3 nucleotides: TGTGCCAGCAGCCGCCCAGGGCTAGGAGATGAGCAGTTCTTC. Its protein is CASSRPGLGDEQFF. V is TRBV7-3 and J is TRBJ2-1; tentatively, D is TRBD1 (5 bases). The V gene lost 5 bases and the J gene lost 8 bases, with 16 bases spanning the gap. The CDR3 covers 14 residues. Germline V gene sequence: CDR1 SGHTA, CDR2 FQGTGA.

The gene calls are TRBV7-9 and TRBJ1-2; 7 bases are a match to TRBD1. The CDR3 loop spans 14 amino acids. J was trimmed by 3 bases and V by 5 bases; bases with no gene match: 6. Germline CDR1 SEHNR, CDR2 FQNEAQ (reference sequence). CDR3 bases: TGTGCCAGCAGCCCCACCGGACAGGACTATGGCTACACCTTC. Its translation: CASSPTGQDYGYTF.

The chain couples TRBV5-6 to TRBJ2-7, with D maybe TRBD1 (5 bases). Germline values: CDR1 SGHDT, CDR2 YYEEEE. The V end was cut by 2 bases, the J end by 7 bases, with 10 bases between. The CDR3 has 12 amino acids. The CDR3 loop is CASSLESGEQYF. In nucleotides, the CDR3 is TGTGCCAGCAGCTTAGAGTCAGGGGAGCAGTACTTC.

The chain has TRBV13 and TRBJ1-1; perhaps TRBD1 as D (5 bases). CDR1 PRHDT and CDR2 FYEKMQ come from the germline V gene (reference sequence). This CDR3 contains 16 residues. Trimming shortened V by 5 bases and J by 0 bases, and 16 bases separated the two germline ends. The CDR3, as DNA: TGTGCCAGCAGCCCCGGGCTGAGGGGAATGAACACTGAAGCTTTCTTT. As protein: CASSPGLRGMNTEAFF.

The chain employs TRBV6-5 and TRBJ1-2; the match to TRBD1 covers 7 bases. Germline CDR1 MNHEY, CDR2 SVGAGI. The CDR3 runs 13 residues. Trimming removed 6 bases from V and 5 bases from J; junction bases left unmatched: 6. CDR3 in DNA: TGTGCCAGCAGAGAGGGACAGCTTTATGGCTACACCTTC. This codes for CASREGQLYGYTF.

Concerning this clone itself: The sample carries other DNA sequences with the same CDR3. The V gene is TRBV28, the J gene TRBJ1-1, with D possibly matching TRBD1 (6 bases). Per the germline V gene, CDR1 is MDHEN and CDR2 is SYDVKM. This CDR3 is built from 13 residues. Trimming took off 3 bases at V and 1 base at J, with 6 bases between the two ends. As DNA, the CDR3 is TGTGCCAGCAGTTTGGGACAGAACACTGAAGCTTTCTTT. It translates to CASSLGQNTEAFF.